The 31 T cell receptor beta chains reported below all come from one sample, sequenced in a study of blood T cell repertoires in COVID-19. The method was immunoSEQ multiplex PCR; TCRdb's version includes in-frame clones alone and lacks a portion of them. Of fewer than 200,000 clones in the sample, 65% to 85% were seen once. The specimen sequenced was peripheral blood. These receptors were collected from a man aged 70-80 years with active or convalescent COVID-19.

The gene calls are TRBV7-2 and TRBJ1-2, with 7 bases identical to TRBD1. The germline V gene has CDR1 SGHTA and CDR2 FQGNSA. J was trimmed by 2 bases and V by 5 bases; bases with no gene match: 5. The CDR3 runs 14 residues. The CDR3: CASSLMGQNYGYTF. The CDR3 DNA reads TGTGCCAGCAGCCTCATGGGACAGAACTATGGCTACACCTTC. The full variable domain, completed using reference TRBV7-2 and TRBJ1-2, is GAGVSQSPSNKVTEKGKDVELRCDPISGHTALYWYRQSLGQGLEFLIYFQGNSAPDKSGLPSDRFSAERTGGSVSTLTIQRTQQEDSAVYLCASSLMGQNYGYTFGSGTRLTVV.

The chain couples TRBV5-1 to TRBJ2-7; TRBD1 matches 8 bases. The CDR3 consists of 14 residues. The germline V gene encodes CDR1 SGHRS and CDR2 YFSETQ. V lost 4 bases, J lost 2 bases, and 5 bases stayed unmatched. CDR3 loop: CASSHRQGTYEQYF. The CDR3 DNA is TGCGCCAGCAGCCATAGACAGGGGACCTACGAGCAGTACTTC.

The chain combines TRBV6-6 with TRBJ1-2; 8 bases map to TRBD1. The junction had 7 bases not matched to a gene; V was cut back by 6 bases and J by 4 bases. There are 14 residues in the CDR3. Looked up from germline, CDR1 is MNHNY and CDR2 is SVGAGI (reference sequence). The CDR3 coding sequence is TGTGCCAGCAGACCCGGACAGGGTGGCTATGGCTACACCTTC. Protein sequence: CASRPGQGGYGYTF.

This rearrangement joins TRBV7-8 to TRBJ1-1; no definite D call. Trimming stripped 5 bases from V and 3 bases from J, with 13 bases between. CDR1 SGHVS and CDR2 FQNEAQ come from the germline V gene. This CDR3 is 14 amino acids long. This CDR3 reads CASSPGGLYTEAFF. CDR3 nucleotides: TGTGCCAGCAGCCCCGGAGGGCTGTACACTGAAGCTTTCTTT.

The chain links TRBV19 to TRBJ2-3; 7 nucleotides agree with TRBD2. With V trimmed by 5 bases and J by 4 bases, 6 bases remained unmatched. CDR3 length: 14 amino acids. CDR1 is LNHDA and CDR2 is SQIVND in the germline V gene (reference sequence). CDR3 DNA: TGTGCCAGTAGTCCAGGCGGGGGACCAGATACGCAGTATTTT. As protein: CASSPGGGPDTQYF.

The chain is built from TRBV7-9 and TRBJ2-7, with 8 bases that match TRBD2. Trimming at V came to 6 bases and at J to 2 bases, leaving 12 bases not matched to a gene. This CDR3 has 16 residues. Germline values: CDR1 SEHNR, CDR2 FQNEAQ (reference sequence). The CDR3 DNA is TGTGCCAGCAGTCAAAGGCCGGGACTAGAAGCCTACGAGCAGTACTTC. Translated, it gives CASSQRPGLEAYEQYF.

This chain links TRBV6-2 or TRBV6-3 with TRBJ2-2, with D possibly matching TRBD1 (6 bases). Germline V gene data show CDR1 as MNHEY and CDR2 as SVGEGT. The CDR3 spans 14 residues. V lost 5 bases and J lost 7, with 14 bases in between. CDR3 coding DNA: TGTGCCAGCAGTAACGTTCAGGGGCACGGGGAGCTGTTTTTT. Its translation: CASSNVQGHGELFF.

The rearrangement uses TRBV7-6 and TRBJ2-7, with 9 bases fitting TRBD1. Per germline, CDR1 SGHVS and CDR2 FNYEAQ. V dropped 3 bases and J dropped 4; count of bases not matched to a gene: 4. This CDR3 has 14 residues. CDR3 DNA sequence: TGTGCCAGCAGCTTTACGACAGGGGGATACGAGCAGTACTTC. Translation: CASSFTTGGYEQYF.

DNA of the CDR3: TGTGCCAGCAGCTTAGTGGGGACAGGGAACACTGAAGCTTTCTTT. As protein: CASSLVGTGNTEAFF. V is TRBV11-2 and J is TRBJ1-1; 8 bases are a match to TRBD1. The germline V gene encodes CDR1 SGHAT and CDR2 FQNNGV. CDR3 length equals 15 residues. V trimming: 1 base; J trimming: 1 base; junction bases outside the gene matches: 2.

This clone occurred a few times. This chain uses TRBV6-5 with TRBJ1-6, with 8 nucleotides matching TRBD1. After removal of 2 bases from V and 6 bases from J, the junction contained 6 bases not matched to a gene. The germline CDR1 and CDR2 sequences are MNHEY and SVGAGI. The CDR3 extends over 16 amino acids. CDR3 DNA sequence: TGTGCCAGCAGTTACACGACAGGGGTTACTAATTCACCCCTCCACTTT. Protein sequence: CASSYTTGVTNSPLHF.

The chain has TRBV7-8 and TRBJ1-2; 7 bases fit TRBD1. The ends lost 2 bases at V and 2 bases at J; junction bases unmatched: 2. The CDR3 is 14 residues long. Per the germline V gene, CDR1 is SGHVS and CDR2 is FQNEAQ. Here the CDR3 reads CASSLTGQNYGYTF. CDR3 sequence (DNA): TGTGCCAGCAGCTTAACGGGACAGAACTATGGCTACACCTTC. Based on the CDR3 plus reference TRBV7-8 and TRBJ1-2, the full variable domain is GAGVSQSPRYKVAKRGQDVALRCDPISGHVSLFWYQQALGQGPEFLTYFQNEAQLDKSGLPSDRFFAERPEGSVSTLKIQRTQQEDSAVYLCASSLTGQNYGYTFGSGTRLTVV.

The rearrangement uses TRBV24-1 and TRBJ2-3, with TRBD1 as a possible D gene (6 bases). Germline V CDR1 and CDR2: KGHDR, SFDVKD. Trimming shortened V by 4 bases and J by 7 bases, and 20 bases separated the two germline ends. This CDR3 region has 16 residues. The CDR3 region has the DNA TGTGCCACCAGTGACCAAGGGACATCGAATGGAAATACGCAGTATTTT. Translated, it gives CATSDQGTSNGNTQYF.

V and J are TRBV6-6 and TRBJ2-1; 7 bases match TRBD2. V lost 7 bases, J lost 4 bases, and 10 bases stayed unmatched. The CDR3 is 15 amino acids. Germline-derived CDR1 and CDR2 are MNHNY and SVGAGI (reference sequence). CDR3 residues: CASNPGREYYNEQFF. DNA for the CDR3: TGTGCCAGCAACCCCGGGCGGGAGTATTACAATGAGCAGTTCTTC.

The chain carries TRBV7-9 and TRBJ1-6, with 9 bases lining up with TRBD1. The CDR3 runs to 15 residues. Germline-derived CDR1 and CDR2 are SEHNR and FQNEAQ (reference sequence). Trimming removed 5 bases from V and 8 bases from J; junction bases left unmatched: 7. CDR3 sequence (DNA): TGTGCCAGCAGCCCAATAGACAGGGGGGATTCACCCCTCCACTTT. Translation gives CASSPIDRGDSPLHF. Supplemented by reference TRBV7-9 and TRBJ1-6, the full variable domain reads DTGVSQNPRHKITKRGQNVTFRCDPISEHNRLYWYRQTLGQGPEFLTYFQNEAQLEKSRLLSDRFSAERPKGSFSTLEIQRTEQGDSAMYLCASSPIDRGDSPLHFGNGTRLTVT.

This clone was found once. The chain carries TRBV6-6 and TRBJ1-6; no firm D call. CDR3 length equals 15 residues. The V gene's germline CDR1 is MNHNY and CDR2 SVGAGI (reference sequence). Trimming took off 0 bases at V and 15 bases at J, with 18 bases between the two ends. In nucleotides, the CDR3 is TGTGCCAGCAGTTACTCGAAGCTGGCGGCCCCAGACCTCCACTTT. Translating it yields CASSYSKLAAPDLHF.

The chain links TRBV9 to TRBJ1-6; weak D call: TRBD1 (5 bases). Germline loops: CDR1 SGDLS, CDR2 YYNGEE. V lost 4 bases to trimming and J lost 10 bases, with 18 bases between them. The CDR3 is made up of 15 amino acids. The CDR3 sequence: CASSSLEGIGSPLHF. The CDR3 region has the DNA TGTGCCAGCAGCTCCCTGGAGGGGATTGGCTCACCCCTCCACTTT.

J is TRBJ1-2 and V is TRBV7-2; unclear D gene. This CDR3 spans 15 amino acids. Germline V gene lookup returns CDR1 SGHTA and CDR2 FQGNSA. The ends were cut back, 5 bases at V and 3 bases at J, with 16 bases in the middle. The CDR3 nucleotides are TGTGCCAGCAGCGCAGACCAGGCGAACTACTATGGCTACACCTTC. Its protein product is CASSADQANYYGYTF.

The chain uses TRBV18 and TRBJ2-5; D not certain. Germline V CDR1 and CDR2: KGHSH, LQKENI. With 3 bases removed from V and 3 bases from J, the gap between germline ends came to 5 bases. This CDR3 contains 12 residues. CDR3 DNA: TGTGCCAGCTCACCGTCTGAAGAGACCCAGTACTTC. It specifies CASSPSEETQYF.

This clone was seen a few times. The chain recombines TRBV19 with TRBJ2-7; D is unclear. This CDR3 region has 13 residues. Germline CDR1 is LNHDA and CDR2 is SQIVND (reference sequence). The V end lost 4 bases, the J end lost 6 bases, and 13 bases lay between the germline ends. The DNA for the CDR3 is TGTGCCAGTAGTACAGTATCGTCGGGCGAGCAGTACTTC. Its protein product is CASSTVSSGEQYF.

The chain joins TRBV5-1 to TRBJ2-1; TRBD2 agrees at 10 bases. Trimming removed 4 bases from V and 5 bases from J; junction bases left unmatched: 6. This CDR3 has 15 residues. Germline V lookup: CDR1 SGHRS, CDR2 YFSETQ. CDR3 coding DNA: TGCGCCAGCAGCCCCCCTAGCGGGAGTCACAATGAGCAGTTCTTC. Protein sequence: CASSPPSGSHNEQFF. Complete variable domain (other parts from reference TRBV5-1 and TRBJ2-1): KAGVTQTPRYLIKTRGQQVTLSCSPISGHRSVSWYQQTPGQGLQFLFEYFSETQRNKGNFPGRFSGRQFSNSRSEMNVSTLELGDSALYLCASSPPSGSHNEQFFGPGTRLTVL.

The V and J genes are TRBV2 and TRBJ2-3, with 8 bases fitting TRBD1. The CDR3 sequence is 16 residues long. V dropped 0 bases and J dropped 6; count of bases not matched to a gene: 8. The germline V gene has CDR1 SNHLY and CDR2 FYNNEI. For the CDR3, the DNA is TGTGCCAGCAGTGAAGCCCAGACAGGGGAAACGGATACGCAGTATTTT. It codes for CASSEAQTGETDTQYF.

The rearrangement joins TRBV5-4 to TRBJ2-5, with 11 bases that match TRBD2. The CDR3 has 17 amino acids. The V gene end was trimmed by 5 bases and the J gene end by 5 bases; junction bases not matched to a gene: 14. CDR1 SGHNT and CDR2 YYREEE come from the germline V gene (reference sequence). The CDR3 loop reads CASRPGRTSGRGETQYF. The DNA for the CDR3 is TGTGCCAGCAGGCCCGGTCGAACTAGCGGGAGAGGGGAGACCCAGTACTTC.

V and J are TRBV10-2 and TRBJ2-7; 7 positions agree with TRBD1. Trimming removed 6 bases from V and 5 bases from J; junction bases left unmatched: 13. CDR1 is WSHSY and CDR2 is SAAADI in the germline V gene. The CDR3 runs 15 residues. The chain's CDR3 is CASSDTGAVTHEQYF. CDR3 nucleotides: TGCGCCAGCAGCGATACAGGGGCAGTAACCCACGAGCAGTACTTC.

A note on this clone: One junction end disagrees with the germline gene, perhaps due to a read error. The chain recombines TRBV7-3 with TRBJ2-3; TRBD2 agrees at 13 bases. The CDR3 runs to 15 residues. The germline V gene has CDR1 SGHTA and CDR2 FQGTGA. DNA of the CDR3: TGTGCCAGCAGCCGGACTAGCGGGAGCATAGATACGCAGTATTTT. Amino acid sequence: CASSRTSGSIDTQYF.

CDR3: CASSNNLGGTDTQYF. The CDR3 nucleotides read TGTGCCAGCAGTAATAACCTAGGGGGCACAGATACGCAGTATTTT. The V gene is TRBV27, the J gene TRBJ2-3, with a weak D call TRBD1 (5 bases). Trimming pared 5 bases from V and 1 base from J, leaving 13 bases between. CDR3 length: 15 residues. Germline assignment: CDR1 MNHEY and CDR2 SMNVEV (reference sequence).

This chain links TRBV29-1 with TRBJ2-3; 8 nucleotides match TRBD2. Germline V gives CDR1 SQVTM, CDR2 ANQGSEA. Germline trimming cut 4 bases from V and 6 bases from J; bases unmatched to any gene: 3. The length of the CDR3 is 12 residues. CDR3 nucleotides: TGCAGCGTTGTTGGCGGGGGGGATACGCAGTATTTT. Its translation: CSVVGGGDTQYF.

V usage is TRBV2 and J usage is TRBJ1-5, with a tentative D call TRBD1 (5 bases). Trimming shortened V by 1 base and J by 3 bases, and 10 bases separated the two germline ends. CDR1 and CDR2 (germline): SNHLY, FYNNEI. This CDR3 is built from 15 residues. The CDR3 DNA follows: TGTGCCAGCAGTGAAGGCGCGGGGGTCAATCAGCCCCAGCATTTT. Residues: CASSEGAGVNQPQHF. Based on the CDR3 plus reference TRBV2 and TRBJ1-5, the full variable domain is EPEVTQTPSHQVTQMGQEVILRCVPISNHLYFYWYRQILGQKVEFLVSFYNNEISEKSEIFDDQFSVERPDGSNFTLKIRSTKLEDSAMYFCASSEGAGVNQPQHFGDGTRLSIL.

The chain recombines TRBV7-9 with TRBJ1-4, with a possible D match to TRBD1 (5 bases). The V end was cut by 3 bases, the J end by 8 bases, with 16 bases between. This CDR3 has 15 residues. Looked up from germline, CDR1 is SEHNR and CDR2 is FQNEAQ (reference sequence). In DNA form, the CDR3 reads TGTGCCAGCAGCTTCGGGGACTCTATGGGCGAAAAACTGTTTTTT. Translated: CASSFGDSMGEKLFF.

This clone was detected once. The chain uses TRBV2 and TRBJ2-7; D may be TRBD1 (6 bases). This CDR3 has 12 amino acids. The germline V gene has CDR1 SNHLY and CDR2 FYNNEI. V was clipped by 7 bases and J by 3 bases, with 10 bases between them. The CDR3 here is CASTEQGYEQYF. Here the CDR3 DNA reads TGTGCCAGCACGGAACAGGGCTACGAGCAGTACTTC.

DNA of the CDR3: TGTGCCAGCTCAGAGGACGGCTACGGAGGTTCCGGGGAGCTGTTTTTT. Protein: CASSEDGYGGSGELFF. The chain employs TRBV18 and TRBJ2-2; possible D gene TRBD2, 5 bases. V lost 5 bases and J lost 6, with 19 bases in between. Germline CDR1 and CDR2: KGHSH and LQKENI. The CDR3 totals 16 residues.

This sequence joins TRBV28 and TRBJ1-5, with 7 bases identical to TRBD1. CDR3 length: 15 residues. Germline V gene lookup returns CDR1 MDHEN and CDR2 SYDVKM. Losses at the gene ends were 10 bases for V and 0 bases for J; bases not matched to a gene: 9. The CDR3, as DNA: TGTGCCACTAAGGACAGGACTTATAGCAATCAGCCCCAGCATTTT. It translates to CATKDRTYSNQPQHF.